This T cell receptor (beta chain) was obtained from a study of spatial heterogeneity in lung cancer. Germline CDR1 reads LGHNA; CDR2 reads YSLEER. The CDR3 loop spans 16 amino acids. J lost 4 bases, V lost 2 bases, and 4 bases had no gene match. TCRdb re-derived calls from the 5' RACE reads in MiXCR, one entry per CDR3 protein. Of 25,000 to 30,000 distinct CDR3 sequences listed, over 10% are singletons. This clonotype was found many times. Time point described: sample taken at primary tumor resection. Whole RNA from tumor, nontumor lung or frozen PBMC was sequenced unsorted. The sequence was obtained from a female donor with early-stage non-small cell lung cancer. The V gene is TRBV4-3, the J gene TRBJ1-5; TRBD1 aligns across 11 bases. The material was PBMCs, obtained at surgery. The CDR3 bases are TGCGCCAGCAGCCAATGGACAGGGGGCGGGAATCAGCCCCAGCATTTT. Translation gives CASSQWTGGGNQPQHF.